The source of this T cell receptor (beta chain) is a study of blood T cell repertoires in COVID-19. Background on the study: Acute and convalescent COVID-19 samples came from the United States, Italy and Spain. Nucleic acid was either cDNA or gDNA, and it came from T cells, B-cell-depleted T cells, or PBMCs.

Original analysis: Quantification of nucleated cells was approximated via reference gene primer amplification. The table came from immunoSEQ multiplex PCR; TCRdb's copy has only in-frame clones and leaves some out. That table supplies the V and J calls and clone size; D and trimming were determined from the DNA. The table has 180,000 or so clones, more than 85% seen once; the top ten hold roughly 0.99%. With V trimmed by 1 base and J by 1 base, 5 bases remained unmatched. CDR1 and CDR2 from the germline V gene are SGHTA and FQGNSA. The CDR3 has 16 residues. This clone was seen a few times. Sequences were obtained from peripheral blood. The chain employs TRBV7-2 and TRBJ2-7; 9 bases fit TRBD2. The receptor was derived from a man aged 18 to 30 with acute or convalescent COVID-19. The CDR3 here is CASSLVAGGSSYEQYV. CDR3 DNA: TGTGCCAGCAGCTTAGTGGCGGGGGGGTCGTCCTACGAGCAGTACGTC.